This entry is about one T cell receptor beta chain. V trimming: 7 bases; J trimming: 5 bases; junction bases outside the gene matches: 10. The CDR3 contains 17 residues. CDR1 is LNHDA and CDR2 is SQIVND in the germline V gene (reference sequence). Method: immunoSEQ multiplex PCR; TCRdb's copy keeps in-frame clones and lacks some. The sample gives some 340,000 clones, roughly 85% of which show up once; under 4% is in the top ten. This sample stems from a study of blood T cell repertoires in COVID-19. Sequencing was done on a sample of peripheral blood. The origin of this receptor is a woman aged 18 to 35 with acute or convalescent COVID-19. The rearrangement uses TRBV19 and TRBJ2-1, with 14 bases lining up with TRBD2. The CDR3: CASTSVLGLAGDNEQFF. DNA of the CDR3: TGTGCCAGTACCTCAGTATTGGGACTAGCGGGAGACAATGAGCAGTTCTTC.